The 23 T cell receptor beta chains listed next were all sequenced from one sample in a study of blood T cell repertoires in COVID-19. Measured with immunoSEQ multiplex PCR; TCRdb has only the in-frame clones, and not every one. The data show 150,000 or so clones, around 90% seen once. The sequenced material came from PBMCs or T cells enriched from blood (not recorded which). These receptors were taken from a woman aged 40 to 55 who had been exposed to COVID-19.

J is TRBJ1-1 and V is TRBV2; TRBD1 might be the D (5 bases). The V and J ends lost 0 bases and 11 bases respectively, with 22 bases between them. Germline CDR1 and CDR2: SNHLY and FYNNEI. CDR3 length: 16 amino acids. The CDR3 region has the DNA TGTGCCAGCAGTGAAGCGCTTCGGGGGGTCTCCCGGAAGGCTTTCTTT. Its translation: CASSEALRGVSRKAFF.

The CDR3 sequence is CASSLGTAYEQYF. As DNA, the CDR3 is TGTGCCAGCAGCTTGGGGACAGCCTACGAGCAGTACTTC. The chain links TRBV11-2 to TRBJ2-7; 7 bases are shared with TRBD1. Germline V gene sequence: CDR1 SGHAT, CDR2 FQNNGV. Trimming took 3 bases from V and 2 from J; bases not matched to a gene: 1. This CDR3 is built from 13 residues.

The CDR3 loop is CASSLGLNTEAFF. The CDR3 nucleotides are TGTGCCAGCAGCTTAGGGCTGAACACTGAAGCTTTCTTT. This chain links TRBV11-2 with TRBJ1-1; unclear D gene. CDR1 is SGHAT and CDR2 is FQNNGV in the germline V gene. Trimming left V 1 base short and J 0 bases short, with 3 bases between. CDR3 length: 13 residues.

The J gene is TRBJ2-5, the V gene TRBV19, with 7 bases fitting TRBD1. The CDR3 has 13 residues. Germline V lookup: CDR1 LNHDA, CDR2 SQIVND (reference sequence). Germline trimming cut 6 bases from V and 5 bases from J; bases unmatched to any gene: 6. Here the CDR3 reads CASRRTGGETQYF. The CDR3 DNA follows: TGTGCCAGTAGGAGGACAGGTGGGGAGACCCAGTACTTC.

The J gene is TRBJ1-5, the V gene TRBV7-2, with D hard to call. CDR1 SGHTA and CDR2 FQGNSA come from the germline V gene. The CDR3 is 15 amino acids. V lost 4 bases and J 0 bases, leaving 10 bases between the germline ends. The CDR3: CASSSSILSNQPQHF. The DNA of the CDR3 is TGTGCCAGCAGCTCCTCTATTCTTAGCAATCAGCCCCAGCATTTT.

V and J are TRBV19 and TRBJ1-5, with D hard to call. Germline CDR1 and CDR2: LNHDA and SQIVND (reference sequence). V lost 6 bases and J 6 bases, leaving 12 bases between the germline ends. The CDR3 has 13 residues. The CDR3 DNA reads TGTGCCAGTAGGCCCCGGGGTGGTCAGCCCCAGCATTTT. Translation gives CASRPRGGQPQHF.

The chain joins TRBV7-3 to TRBJ2-3, with unresolved D. V was clipped by 5 bases and J by 0 bases, with 15 bases between them. The germline V gene encodes CDR1 SGHTA and CDR2 FQGTGA. There are 16 residues in the CDR3. The CDR3 DNA sequence: TGTGCCAGCAGCCCTGGTCTTCGTGGCAGCACAGATACGCAGTATTTT. Its protein product is CASSPGLRGSTDTQYF.

This clone has a single count. The chain is built from TRBV4-2 and TRBJ1-2; 11 nucleotides align to TRBD1. This CDR3 spans 14 amino acids. Germline lookup yields CDR1 LGHNA and CDR2 YNFKEQ. Germline trimming cut 3 bases from V and 4 bases from J; bases unmatched to any gene: 1. The CDR3 sequence: CASSQGTGGYGYTF. The DNA of the CDR3 is TGTGCCAGCAGCCAGGGGACAGGGGGCTATGGCTACACCTTC.

This clone was detected only a few times. The rearrangement joins TRBV3-1 (or the pseudogene TRBV3-2) to TRBJ1-1; D unresolved. The V and J ends lost 3 bases and 1 base respectively, with 9 bases between them. CDR1 and CDR2 from the germline V gene are LGHDT and YNNKEL (reference sequence). The CDR3 covers 14 residues. The CDR3 here is CASSHTAGNTEAFF. In DNA, the CDR3 is TGTGCCAGCAGCCATACTGCAGGGAACACTGAAGCTTTCTTT.

V gene TRBV9 combines with J gene TRBJ2-2; the D is unclear. CDR1 is SGDLS, CDR2 YYNGEE, per germline. This CDR3 is built from 16 residues. V was clipped by 0 bases and J by 2 bases, with 11 bases between them. The CDR3 DNA follows: TGTGCCAGCAGCGTAGCTAGTAGCAGAAACACCGGGGAGCTGTTTTTT. It translates to CASSVASSRNTGELFF.

The rearrangement links TRBV2 to TRBJ2-2; maybe TRBD2 (6 bases). Germline lookup yields CDR1 SNHLY and CDR2 FYNNEI. V lost 7 bases and J 1 base, leaving 13 bases between the germline ends. The CDR3 spans 15 residues. CDR3 amino acids: CASTSGSGNTGELFF. The CDR3 nucleotides read TGTGCCAGCACCAGCGGGTCGGGGAACACCGGGGAGCTGTTTTTT.

The V gene is TRBV12-5, the J gene TRBJ2-7, with a weak D call TRBD1 (5 bases). The CDR3 spans 19 residues. Germline V CDR1 and CDR2: LGHNT, FRNRAP. V gave up 1 base and J gave up 0 bases, with 22 bases separating them. Here the CDR3 reads CASGLAMPVTVLGSYEQYF. The CDR3 DNA follows: TGTGCTAGTGGTTTGGCGATGCCCGTGACAGTTCTAGGCTCCTACGAGCAGTACTTC.

J is TRBJ2-1 and V is TRBV28; possibly TRBD1 for D (6 bases). Germline lookup yields CDR1 MDHEN and CDR2 SYDVKM. V was pared by 7 bases and J by 4 bases, with 14 bases between. The length of the CDR3 is 14 residues. CDR3 in amino acids: CASKPRTAYNEQFF. DNA for the CDR3: TGTGCCAGCAAGCCGCGGACAGCTTACAATGAGCAGTTCTTC. The full variable domain, in which reference TRBV28 and TRBJ2-1 provide the parts outside the CDR3, is DVKVTQSSRYLVKRTGEKVFLECVQDMDHENMFWYRQDPGLGLRLIYFSYDVKMKEKGDIPEGYSVSREKKERFSLILESASTNQTSMYLCASKPRTAYNEQFFGPGTRLTVL.

This clone has a handful of counts. Additional DNA sequences in this sample encode the identical CDR3. The chain employs TRBV6-5 and TRBJ1-5, with 9 bases aligning to TRBD1. V trimming: 6 bases; J trimming: 1 base; junction bases outside the gene matches: 4. Germline loops: CDR1 MNHEY, CDR2 SVGAGI. The CDR3 has 15 residues. CDR3 nucleotide sequence: TGTGCCAGCAGCCGGACAGGGGTCAGCAATCAGCCCCAGCATTTT. As protein: CASSRTGVSNQPQHF.

The V call is TRBV7-2, the J call TRBJ1-3; tentative D call: TRBD1 (6 bases). Germline V gene sequence: CDR1 SGHTA, CDR2 FQGNSA. The germline V and J ends were trimmed by 5 bases and 7 bases, with 15 bases remaining between them. The CDR3 sequence is 14 residues long. The CDR3 is CASSPQEGGNTIYF. In nucleotides, the CDR3 is TGTGCCAGCAGCCCTCAAGAGGGGGGGAACACCATATATTTT. The entire variable domain, with the rest obtained from reference TRBV7-2 and TRBJ1-3, is as follows: GAGVSQSPSNKVTEKGKDVELRCDPISGHTALYWYRQSLGQGLEFLIYFQGNSAPDKSGLPSDRFSAERTGGSVSTLTIQRTQQEDSAVYLCASSPQEGGNTIYFGEGSWLTVV.

The V call is TRBV5-1, the J call TRBJ1-2, with 7 bases aligning to TRBD1. Losses at the gene ends were 4 bases for V and 4 bases for J; bases not matched to a gene: 7. This CDR3 has 14 residues. Germline V lookup: CDR1 SGHRS, CDR2 YFSETQ. As DNA, the CDR3 is TGCGCCAGCAGCGGGGGACAGCCAACCTATGGCTACACCTTC. Translated, it gives CASSGGQPTYGYTF.

This clone was picked up one time. V gene TRBV3-1 (or the pseudogene TRBV3-2) combines with J gene TRBJ2-3; a possible D gene is TRBD2 (6 bases). CDR1 is LGHDT, CDR2 YNNKEL, per germline (reference sequence). CDR3 length equals 14 residues. With 4 bases removed from V and 0 bases from J, the gap between germline ends came to 8 bases. The CDR3 coding sequence is TGTGCCAGCAGCCGTAGCGGTAGCACAGATACGCAGTATTTT. Encoded protein: CASSRSGSTDTQYF.

The chain links TRBV19 to TRBJ2-7, with 8 nucleotides matching TRBD1. This CDR3 has 15 residues. J gave up 9 bases and V 4 bases, and 14 bases lay outside the gene matches. In germline, CDR1 is LNHDA, CDR2 SQIVND (reference sequence). CDR3: CASSNSGTGGNVQYF. The CDR3 DNA follows: TGTGCCAGTAGTAACTCCGGGACAGGAGGTAATGTGCAGTACTTC.

The CDR3 DNA reads as TGTGCCAGCAGCTTATCGTCCGGGACAGGGGGTGGCTACACCTTC. Translated, it gives CASSLSSGTGGGYTF. This chain links TRBV7-9 with TRBJ1-2; 11 nucleotides line up with TRBD1. Germline assignment: CDR1 SEHNR and CDR2 FQNEAQ (reference sequence). The length of the CDR3 is 15 residues. V lost 2 bases to trimming and J lost 7 bases; unmatched junction nucleotides: 6.

The chain recombines TRBV19 with TRBJ2-7, with 8 positions matching TRBD2. V gave up 3 bases and J gave up 3 bases; unmatched junction bases: 10. The CDR3 sequence is 16 residues long. Germline V CDR1 and CDR2: LNHDA, SQIVND (reference sequence). The CDR3 DNA sequence: TGTGCCAGTAGTATTGCGGGGCCTAGCGGGTACTACGAGCAGTACTTC. It yields the protein CASSIAGPSGYYEQYF.

The gene calls are TRBV5-1 and TRBJ2-5, with TRBD2 matching over 8 bases. Trimming at V came to 0 bases and at J to 3 bases, leaving 10 bases not matched to a gene. This CDR3 is 17 amino acids long. The germline V gene has CDR1 SGHRS and CDR2 YFSETQ. Written as DNA, the CDR3 is TGCGCCAGCAGCTTGGTCCCGGGACTAGGGGGAAAAGAGACCCAGTACTTC. Translation: CASSLVPGLGGKETQYF.

This chain links TRBV14 with TRBJ2-7, with D possibly TRBD2 on 5 matching bases. Per the germline V gene, CDR1 is SGHDN and CDR2 is FVKESK. The CDR3 runs to 15 residues. Trimming removed 2 bases from V and 5 bases from J, with 16 bases in between. DNA for the CDR3: TGTGCCAGCAGCCAACCAGAGGGTGGTCACCACGAGCAGTACTTC. Protein product: CASSQPEGGHHEQYF.

This clone has just a few counts. The chain has TRBV5-5 and TRBJ2-1; D is perhaps TRBD1 (6 bases). The CDR3 is 13 residues long. The germline V and J ends were trimmed by 1 base and 10 bases, with 12 bases remaining between them. Germline V CDR1 and CDR2: SGHKS, YYEKEE (reference sequence). The CDR3 sequence: CASSLRYREEQFF. CDR3 DNA sequence: TGTGCCAGCAGCTTGCGGTACAGGGAGGAGCAGTTCTTC.